These T cell receptor beta chains were read from a single sample in a study of blood T cell repertoires in COVID-19. The table came from immunoSEQ multiplex PCR; TCRdb's copy has only in-frame clones and leaves some out. Seen here are 28,000 or so clones, 90% observed once, and the top ten hold roughly 7.6%. The sequencing sample was made of peripheral blood. Receptors were obtained from a human donor in a cohort sampled during active COVID-19. The CDR3 runs from the conserved cysteine through the conserved F or W. A D gene is named only where the DNA matches it firmly. The listing skips clone size in some rows; elsewhere it reads once, few, many or a size class.

>.|.|TRBV6-5|TRBJ1-6
TGTGCCAGCAGTTACTCCAGGGCTAATTCACCCCTCCACTTT
CASSYSRANSPLHF
>TRBD2|.|TRBV7-2|TRBJ2-3
TGTGCCAGCAGCCGCGATAGCGGGACCCCGACAGATACGCAGTATTTT
CASSRDSGTPTDTQYF
>.|.|TRBV18|TRBJ2-3
TGTGCCAGCTCACCGGGGAGGGGGAGCACAGATACGCAGTATTTT
CASSPGRGSTDTQYF
>.|.|TRBV28|TRBJ1-5
TGTGCCAGCATCACTGGCAATCAGCCCCAGCATTTT
CASITGNQPQHF
>.|.|TRBV6-5|TRBJ2-7
TGTGCCAGCACGGGCTCCTACGAGCAGTACTTC
CASTGSYEQYF
>.|.|TRBV4-3|TRBJ1-2
TGCGCCAGCAGCCAAGAAATCGGGAACTATGGCTACACCTTC
CASSQEIGNYGYTF
>.|.|TRBV6-5|TRBJ2-7
TGTGCCAGCAGAAGGGCGGGGGCCGACTCCTACGAGCAGTACTTC
CASRRAGADSYEQYF
>TRBD1|.|TRBV27|TRBJ1-5
TGTGCCAGCAGCGAGACAGGGTCGAGGGTCCCTTTGAGGCCCCAGCATTTT
CASSETGSRVPLRPQHF
>TRBD2|.|TRBV6-5|TRBJ2-3
TGTGCCAGCAGTTACCGACTAGCGGGGGGTCCAGATACGCAGTATTTT
CASSYRLAGGPDTQYF
>.|.|TRBV6-2/TRBV6-3|TRBJ2-1
TGTGCCAGCAGTTCGGTTCTGGGAGTACAGCAGTTCTTC
CASSSVLGVQQFF
>TRBD2|few|TRBV5-6|TRBJ2-7
TGTGCCAGCAGCTTGCGGGGGGTCACATACGAGCAGTACTTC
CASSLRGVTYEQYF
>.|.|TRBV5-1|TRBJ1-6
TGCGCCAGCAGCTTAGAACTTTCGGATTCACCCCTCCACTTT
CASSLELSDSPLHF
>TRBD2|.|TRBV18|TRBJ2-1
TGTGCCAGCTCACCAGGACTAGCGGGAGTTGAGCAGTTCTTC
CASSPGLAGVEQFF
>.|.|TRBV2|TRBJ2-7
TGTGCCAGCAGGGCTCTCACCGAGCAGTACTTC
CASRALTEQYF
>.|once|TRBV6-5|TRBJ2-1
TGTGCCAGCAGTTACTCTGGCCTCTCCTACAATGAGCAGTTCTTC
CASSYSGLSYNEQFF
>TRBD1|.|TRBV15|TRBJ2-1
TGTGCCACCAGCAGAGACCCCCCGGGACAGGACAACAATGAGCAGTTCTTC
CATSRDPPGQDNNEQFF
>TRBD2|.|TRBV15|TRBJ2-1
TGTGCCACCAGCAGATCAGCGGGGCCCCGCTCCTACAATGAGCAGTTCTTC
CATSRSAGPRSYNEQFF
>.|.|TRBV5-1|TRBJ1-3
TGCGCCAGCAGCCCGGACTTCGGAAACACCATATATTTT
CASSPDFGNTIYF
>TRBD2|.|TRBV5-1|TRBJ2-3
TGCGCCAGCAGCCTGGGGGGGACGGAGGGAGATACGCAGTATTTT
CASSLGGTEGDTQYF
>.|once|TRBV12-3/TRBV12-4|TRBJ2-3
TGTGCCAGCAGTTTGAGGGATACGCAGTATTTT
CASSLRDTQYF
>TRBD2|.|TRBV14|TRBJ2-1
TGTGCCAGCAGCCAAGAACTAGCGGGGCCCAATGAGCAGTTCTTC
CASSQELAGPNEQFF
>TRBD1|.|TRBV18|TRBJ1-2
TGTGCCAGCTCACCGACAGGGGTTAACTATGGCTACACCTTC
CASSPTGVNYGYTF
>TRBD2|once|TRBV10-3|TRBJ2-2
TGTGCCATCGAGGATGTAGCGGGGGGGCCTGGGTACACCGGGGAGCTGTTTTTT
CAIEDVAGGPGYTGELFF
>.|.|TRBV6-5|TRBJ2-1
TGTGCCAGCAGTTACACCGGGACTGCCTCCTACAATGAGCAGTTCTTC
CASSYTGTASYNEQFF
>TRBD1|.|TRBV7-2|TRBJ2-2
TGTGCCAGCAGCCCTAGGACAGGCTCAAACGCGAACACCGGGGAGCTGTTTTTT
CASSPRTGSNANTGELFF
>.|.|TRBV28|TRBJ1-6
TGTGCCAGCAGTTTATTTGGGGCGTCAGGTTCACCCCTCCACTTT
CASSLFGASGSPLHF
>.|.|TRBV29-1|TRBJ1-2
TGCAGCGTTGGTTCAGGTCCAGGACAGATTGGTTGGTATGGCTACACCTTC
CSVGSGPGQIGWYGYTF
>.|.|TRBV19|TRBJ1-3
TGTGCCAGTACTCGGGTGGCGGGGAACTCTGGAAACACCATATATTTT
CASTRVAGNSGNTIYF
>TRBD2|.|TRBV5-4|TRBJ2-1
TGTGCCAGCAGCTTGATCACTAGCGGGGGGTATGAGCAGTTCTTC
CASSLITSGGYEQFF
>.|.|TRBV2|TRBJ2-2
TGTGCCAGCATTAGCGGTGCGAACACCGGGGAGCTGTTTTTT
CASISGANTGELFF
>TRBD1|.|TRBV5-6|TRBJ2-2
TGTGCCAGCAGCTTGGCAGACAGGGGCTCAACCGGGGAGCTGTTTTTT
CASSLADRGSTGELFF
>TRBD1|.|TRBV2|TRBJ1-5
TGTGCCAGCAGTGAGGACAGGGGTAGCAATCAGCCCCAGCATTTT
CASSEDRGSNQPQHF
>.|.|TRBV19|TRBJ2-1
TGTGCCAGTTCTGGGACTGTTTTCAATGAGCAGTTCTTC
CASSGTVFNEQFF
>TRBD1|.|TRBV5-1|TRBJ1-1
TGCGCCAGCAGCTTGGCAGGGGGAAACACTGAAGCTTTCTTT
CASSLAGGNTEAFF
>.|.|TRBV6-6|TRBJ2-3
TGTGCCAGCAGTTTGGAAGGGTCCGGGGTAGATACGCAGTATTTT
CASSLEGSGVDTQYF
>.|.|TRBV10-1|TRBJ2-7
TGCGCCAGCAGAGGGGCAGCCTACGAGCAGTACTTC
CASRGAAYEQYF
>.|.|TRBV24-1|TRBJ2-3
TGTGCCACCAGTGGCCCCCGGGACTCTTTCACAGATACGCAGTATTTT
CATSGPRDSFTDTQYF
>.|.|TRBV28|TRBJ1-4
TGTGCCAGCAGTTTATTCACTGACAATCTGGAAAAACTGTTTTTT
CASSLFTDNLEKLFF
>.|.|TRBV10-2|TRBJ2-2
TGCGCCAGCAGTGAGTCGAAGGGGGTCACCGGGGAGCTGTTTTTT
CASSESKGVTGELFF
>TRBD1|.|TRBV4-1|TRBJ2-4
TGCGCCAGCAGCCAAGACGCAGGGGGTGCCAAAAACATTCAGTACTTC
CASSQDAGGAKNIQYF
>.|.|TRBV5-1|TRBJ1-1
TGCGCCAGCAGCTTGGGTCAGTCTTCATGGAACACTGAAGCTTTCTTT
CASSLGQSSWNTEAFF
>.|.|TRBV7-9|TRBJ1-2
TGTGCCAGCAGCTTAGCGGAGGAATATGGCTACACCTTC
CASSLAEEYGYTF
>.|.|TRBV29-1|TRBJ2-1
TGCAGCGTTTCTCACAATGAGCAGTTCTTC
CSVSHNEQFF
>.|.|TRBV5-1|TRBJ1-1
TGCGCCAGCAGCTTACGGGGGGCGTTCACTGAAGCTTTCTTT
CASSLRGAFTEAFF
>.|.|TRBV19|TRBJ2-1
TGTGCCAGTAGTATTAGGGGGTTCGCCTACAATGAGCAGTTCTTC
CASSIRGFAYNEQFF
>TRBD1|.|TRBV25-1|TRBJ2-1
TGTGCCAGCACTGGCTCAGTACCTGGACAGGGCTCCTACAATGAGCAGTTCTTC
CASTGSVPGQGSYNEQFF
>TRBD1|.|TRBV15|TRBJ2-1
TGTGCCACCAGCAGAGAGGGACAGTCCTACAATGAGCAGTTCTTC
CATSREGQSYNEQFF
>TRBD2|.|TRBV5-4|TRBJ2-3
TGTGCCAGCAGCTTGGGTGGGAGGGGCACAGATACGCAGTATTTT
CASSLGGRGTDTQYF
>.|.|TRBV12-3/TRBV12-4|TRBJ2-7
TGTGCCAGCAGTTTTGGGGCCCGACGCGAGCAGTACTTC
CASSFGARREQYF
>TRBD1|.|TRBV19|TRBJ1-2
TGTGCCAGTAGTATGTCGGGACAGGTAGGGACCTATGGCTACACCTTC
CASSMSGQVGTYGYTF